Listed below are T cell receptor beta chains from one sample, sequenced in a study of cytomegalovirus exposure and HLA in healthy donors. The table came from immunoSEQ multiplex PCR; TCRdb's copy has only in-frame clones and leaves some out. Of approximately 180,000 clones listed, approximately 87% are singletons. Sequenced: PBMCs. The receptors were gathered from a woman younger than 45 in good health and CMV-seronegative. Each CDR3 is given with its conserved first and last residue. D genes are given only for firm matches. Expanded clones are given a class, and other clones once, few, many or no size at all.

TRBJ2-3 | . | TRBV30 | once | CAWSLGQKADTQYF | TGTGCCTGGAGTCTTGGACAGAAGGCAGATACGCAGTATTTT
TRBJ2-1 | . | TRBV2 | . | CASSDMGNPYNEQFF | TGTGCCAGCAGTGATATGGGCAACCCTTACAATGAGCAGTTCTTC
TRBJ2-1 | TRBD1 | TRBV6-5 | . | CASNRDRGNEQFF | TGTGCCAGCAACCGGGACAGGGGCAATGAGCAGTTCTTC
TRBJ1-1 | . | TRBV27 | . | CASSLSTGMNTEAFF | TGTGCCAGCAGTTTATCGACAGGTATGAACACTGAAGCTTTCTTT
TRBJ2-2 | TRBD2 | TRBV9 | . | CASSLRLAGAQNTGELFF | TGTGCCAGCAGCCTTAGACTAGCGGGGGCCCAGAACACCGGGGAGCTGTTTTTT
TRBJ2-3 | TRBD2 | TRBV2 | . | CASRAGGTDTQYF | TGTGCCAGCAGGGCGGGGGGCACAGATACGCAGTATTTT
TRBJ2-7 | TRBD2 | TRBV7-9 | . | CASSPPLAGGLNYEQYF | TGTGCCAGCAGCCCCCCTTTGGCGGGGGGCCTGAACTACGAGCAGTACTTC
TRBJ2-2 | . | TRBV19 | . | CASSILGGLKAGELFF | TGTGCCAGTAGTATTCTCGGGGGTTTAAAGGCCGGGGAGCTGTTTTTT
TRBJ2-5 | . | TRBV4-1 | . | CASSQDPAGLSYEETQYF | TGCGCCAGCAGCCAAGATCCGGCAGGTCTAAGTTATGAAGAGACCCAGTACTTC
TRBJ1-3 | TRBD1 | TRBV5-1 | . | CASSPGTASGNTIYF | TGCGCCAGCAGCCCAGGGACAGCCTCTGGAAACACCATATATTTT
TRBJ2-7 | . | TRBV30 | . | CACLPNSSYEQYF | TGTGCCTGCCTCCCGAACAGCTCCTACGAGCAGTACTTC
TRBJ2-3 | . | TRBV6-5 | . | CASSYHPRADTQYF | TGTGCCAGCAGTTACCATCCGAGAGCTGATACGCAGTATTTT
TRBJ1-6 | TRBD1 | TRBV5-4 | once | CASSLQGADSPLHF | TGTGCCAGCAGCCTACAGGGGGCGGATTCACCCCTCCACTTT
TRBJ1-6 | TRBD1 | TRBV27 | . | CASSFTGGSPLHF | TGTGCCAGCAGTTTTACAGGGGGTTCACCCCTCCACTTT
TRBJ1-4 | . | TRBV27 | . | CASSPLGRTTNEKLFF | TGTGCCAGCAGTCCCCTCGGGAGGACAACTAATGAAAAACTGTTTTTT
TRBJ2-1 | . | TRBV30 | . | CAWSVWGGANEQFF | TGTGCCTGGAGTGTATGGGGGGGGGCAAATGAGCAGTTCTTC
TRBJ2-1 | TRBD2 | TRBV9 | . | CASSLAGGNEQFF | TGTGCCAGCAGCCTAGCGGGGGGCAATGAGCAGTTCTTC
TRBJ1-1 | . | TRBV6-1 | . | CASPGGGNMNTEAFF | TGTGCCAGCCCTGGCGGGGGAAATATGAACACTGAAGCTTTCTTT